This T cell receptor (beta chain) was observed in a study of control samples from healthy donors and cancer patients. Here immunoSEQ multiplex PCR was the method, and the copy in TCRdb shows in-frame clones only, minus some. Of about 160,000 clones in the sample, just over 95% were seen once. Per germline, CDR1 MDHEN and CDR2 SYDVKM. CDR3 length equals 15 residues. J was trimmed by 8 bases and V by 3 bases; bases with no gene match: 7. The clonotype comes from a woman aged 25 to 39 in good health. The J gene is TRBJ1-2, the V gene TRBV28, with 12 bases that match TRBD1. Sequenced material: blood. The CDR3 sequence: CASSFSGQGARGYTF. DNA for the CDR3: TGTGCCAGCAGTTTTTCGGGACAGGGGGCTCGGGGCTACACCTTC.